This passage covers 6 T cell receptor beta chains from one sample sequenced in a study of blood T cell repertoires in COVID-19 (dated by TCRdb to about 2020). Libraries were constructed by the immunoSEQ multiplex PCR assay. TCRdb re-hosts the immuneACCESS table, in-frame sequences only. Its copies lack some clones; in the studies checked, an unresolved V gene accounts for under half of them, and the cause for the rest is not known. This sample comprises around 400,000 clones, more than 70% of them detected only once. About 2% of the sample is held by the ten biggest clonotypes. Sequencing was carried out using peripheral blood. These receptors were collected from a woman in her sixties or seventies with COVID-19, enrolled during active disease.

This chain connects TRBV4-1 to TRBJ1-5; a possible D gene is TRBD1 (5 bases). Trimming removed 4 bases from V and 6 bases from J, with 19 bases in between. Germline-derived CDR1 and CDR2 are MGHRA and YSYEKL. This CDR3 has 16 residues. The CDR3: CASSPTPRRARQPQHF. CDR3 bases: TGCGCCAGCAGCCCGACCCCCCGCAGGGCTCGTCAGCCCCAGCATTTT.

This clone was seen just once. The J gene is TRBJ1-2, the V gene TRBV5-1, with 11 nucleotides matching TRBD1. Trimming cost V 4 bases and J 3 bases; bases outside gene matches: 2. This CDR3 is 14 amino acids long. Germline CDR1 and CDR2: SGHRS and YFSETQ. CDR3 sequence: CASSQGQGDYGYTF. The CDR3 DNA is TGCGCCAGCAGCCAGGGACAGGGGGACTATGGCTACACCTTC.

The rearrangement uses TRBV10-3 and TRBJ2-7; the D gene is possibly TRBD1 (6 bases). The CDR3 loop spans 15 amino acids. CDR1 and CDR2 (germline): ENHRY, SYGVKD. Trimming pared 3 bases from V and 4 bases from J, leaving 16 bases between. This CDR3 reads CAISDYFGTQYEQYF. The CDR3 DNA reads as TGTGCCATCAGTGATTATTTCGGGACACAATACGAGCAGTACTTC.

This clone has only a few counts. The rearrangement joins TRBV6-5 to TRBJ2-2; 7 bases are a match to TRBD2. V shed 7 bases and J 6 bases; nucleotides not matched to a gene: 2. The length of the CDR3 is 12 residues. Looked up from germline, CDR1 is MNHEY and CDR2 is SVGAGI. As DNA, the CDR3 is TGTGCCAGCACCCGGGGGGCCGGGGAGCTGTTTTTT. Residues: CASTRGAGELFF.

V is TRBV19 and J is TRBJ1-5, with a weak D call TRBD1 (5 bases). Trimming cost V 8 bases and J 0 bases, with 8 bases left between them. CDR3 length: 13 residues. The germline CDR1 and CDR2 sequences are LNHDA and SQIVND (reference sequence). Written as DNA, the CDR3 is TGTGCCAGTCGACAGCATAGCAATCAGCCCCAGCATTTT. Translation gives CASRQHSNQPQHF.

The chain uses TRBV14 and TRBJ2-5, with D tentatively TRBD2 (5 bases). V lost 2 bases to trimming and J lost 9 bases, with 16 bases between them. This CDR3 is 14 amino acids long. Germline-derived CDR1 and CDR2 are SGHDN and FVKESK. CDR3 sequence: CASSQLALPSAQYF. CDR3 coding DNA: TGTGCCAGCAGCCAACTAGCACTACCGTCGGCCCAGTACTTC. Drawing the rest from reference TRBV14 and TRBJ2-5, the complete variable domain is EAGVTQFPSHSVIEKGQTVTLRCDPISGHDNLYWYRRVMGKEIKFLLHFVKESKQDESGMPNNRFLAERTGGTYSTLKVQPAELEDSGVYFCASSQLALPSAQYFGPGTRLLVL.